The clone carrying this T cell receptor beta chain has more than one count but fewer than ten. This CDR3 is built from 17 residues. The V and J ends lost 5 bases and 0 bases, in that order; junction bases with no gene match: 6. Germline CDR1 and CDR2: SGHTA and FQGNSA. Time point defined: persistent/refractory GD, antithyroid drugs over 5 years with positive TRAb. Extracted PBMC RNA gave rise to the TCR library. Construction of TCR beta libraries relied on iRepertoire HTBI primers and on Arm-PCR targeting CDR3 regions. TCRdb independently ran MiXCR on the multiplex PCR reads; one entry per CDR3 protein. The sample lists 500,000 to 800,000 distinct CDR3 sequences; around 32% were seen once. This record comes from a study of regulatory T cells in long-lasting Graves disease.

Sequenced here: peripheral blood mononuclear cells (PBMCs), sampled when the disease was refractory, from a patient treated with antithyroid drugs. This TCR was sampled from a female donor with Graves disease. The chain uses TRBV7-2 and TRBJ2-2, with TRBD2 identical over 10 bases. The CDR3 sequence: CASSPRTSGTNTGELFF. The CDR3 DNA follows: TGTGCCAGCAGCCCTAGGACTAGCGGAACGAACACCGGGGAGCTGTTTTTT.